Shown below are 6 T cell receptor beta chains from a single sample sequenced in a study of blood T cell repertoires in COVID-19. Using immunoSEQ multiplex PCR, the repertoire was profiled, and TCRdb retains in-frame clones only, with some absent. The table shows about 330,000 clones, with roughly 90% occurring only once. Sequenced: peripheral blood. These receptors were collected from a man between 18 and 29 years old who had recovered from COVID-19.

This chain uses TRBV9 with TRBJ1-1, with D perhaps TRBD1 (5 bases). The germline gives CDR1 SGDLS, CDR2 YYNGEE. With 4 bases removed from V and 0 bases from J, the gap between germline ends came to 7 bases. CDR3 length: 13 amino acids. The CDR3 DNA sequence: TGTGCCAGCAGCCTGGACATGAACACTGAAGCTTTCTTT. Residues: CASSLDMNTEAFF.

The chain employs TRBV6-5 and TRBJ1-1; D might be TRBD1 (5 bases). Trimming pared 6 bases from V and 2 bases from J, leaving 10 bases between. Germline CDR1 and CDR2: MNHEY and SVGAGI. This CDR3 is 13 amino acids long. The CDR3 sequence is CASSWGTNTEAFF. Written as DNA, the CDR3 is TGTGCCAGCAGCTGGGGGACTAACACTGAAGCTTTCTTT.

The V gene is TRBV4-2, the J gene TRBJ1-1; 9 nucleotides line up with TRBD1. J gave up 1 base and V 4 bases, and 4 bases lay outside the gene matches. This CDR3 comprises 15 residues. Germline-derived CDR1 and CDR2 are LGHNA and YNFKEQ. CDR3 in DNA: TGTGCCAGCAGCCTTGGGGGACAGGGGAACACTGAAGCTTTCTTT. Translation gives CASSLGGQGNTEAFF.

The V and J genes are TRBV11-2 and TRBJ2-4, with D perhaps TRBD2 (6 bases). This CDR3 contains 16 residues. Trimming left V 0 bases short and J 6 bases short, with 15 bases between. CDR1 and CDR2 from the germline V gene are SGHAT and FQNNGV. The CDR3: CASSLDFRQGLNIQYF. For the CDR3, the DNA is TGTGCCAGCAGCTTAGATTTTAGGCAGGGACTAAACATTCAGTACTTC.

The table lists this clone with a count of one. The rearrangement links TRBV7-2 to TRBJ2-5; possibly TRBD2 for D (5 bases). The CDR3 length is 13 residues. The V and J ends lost 3 bases and 5 bases respectively, with 10 bases between them. Germline V gives CDR1 SGHTA, CDR2 FQGNSA. CDR3 in amino acids: CASSLGVWETQYF. The CDR3 nucleotides read TGTGCCAGCAGCTTGGGAGTATGGGAGACCCAGTACTTC.

This chain's CDR3 is CASSPRDSYNSPLHF. CDR3 sequence (DNA): TGTGCCAGCAGCCCCCGGGACAGTTACAATTCACCCCTCCACTTT. This chain links TRBV9 with TRBJ1-6, with 7 nucleotides matching TRBD1. The CDR3 contains 15 residues. V lost 4 bases to trimming and J lost 7 bases; unmatched junction nucleotides: 8. Germline V gives CDR1 SGDLS, CDR2 YYNGEE. The variable domain in full, completed from reference TRBV9 and TRBJ1-6, reads DSGVTQTPKHLITATGQRVTLRCSPRSGDLSVYWYQQSLDQGLQFLIQYYNGEERAKGNILERFSAQQFPDLHSELNLSSLELGDSALYFCASSPRDSYNSPLHFGNGTRLTVT.